This T cell receptor (beta chain) was sequenced during a study of vaccination effects on CD4 cells after COVID-19. The table came from immunoSEQ multiplex PCR; TCRdb's copy has only in-frame clones and leaves some out. The sample shows about 37,000 clones, 65% to 75% of them seen only once. On approximately day 9 of culture, CD4+ T cells were separated out. Prior SARS-CoV-2 infection was absent in the vaccine recipients, as shown by negative nucleocapsid antibodies. Study-wide results and limits: Clones arising from infection and from vaccination showed marked clonal contraction late after vaccination.

Trimming cost V 0 bases and J 1 base; bases outside gene matches: 2. The CDR3 covers 17 residues. Germline CDR1 reads KGHSH; CDR2 reads LQKENI. Details on this clone: Its specificity is unknown.

V and J are TRBV18 and TRBJ2-2, with 10 bases fitting TRBD2. The receptor was isolated from a human donor who received a COVID-19 vaccine. This sample comprised CD4+ T cells from PBMCs cultured without peptide, obtained before COVID-19 vaccination. For the CDR3, the DNA is TGTGCCAGCTCACCACCCCCTAGCGGGGGGAACACCGGGGAGCTGTTTTTT. This codes for CASSPPPSGGNTGELFF.